These 28 T cell receptor beta chains came from one sample sequenced in a study of T cells in Graves' hyperthyroidism and ophthalmopathy. What was amplified from RNA transcripts were TCR beta CDR3 regions. Initially, a first-round RT-PCR of the TCR CDR3 employed the HTBI primer set. A single record per CDR3 protein comes from TCRdb applying MiXCR to the multiplex PCR reads. The data show hundreds of thousands of distinct CDR3 sequences, approximately 25% seen once. Sequencing used blood. These receptors were obtained from a woman aged 40-49 years with Graves' ophthalmopathy.

This clonotype showed up many times. This chain uses TRBV2 with TRBJ1-3, with D perhaps matching TRBD1 (5 bases). The germline V and J ends were trimmed by 4 bases and 4 bases, with 17 bases remaining between them. CDR1 SNHLY and CDR2 FYNNEI come from the germline V gene. This CDR3 comprises 16 residues. The CDR3 spells CASSVGLLTEGNTIYF. CDR3 nucleotides: TGTGCCAGCAGTGTTGGGTTGTTGACAGAAGGAAACACCATATATTTT.

This chain connects TRBV10-3 to TRBJ1-2; 8 bases agree with TRBD1. The ends lost 10 bases at V and 5 bases at J; junction bases unmatched: 18. CDR3 length: 16 residues. Germline V CDR1 and CDR2: ENHRY, SYGVKD. The CDR3 DNA sequence: TGTGCCACCGGCCGGCCAGGGCAGGGGGCATATTATGGCTACACCTTC. Its protein is CATGRPGQGAYYGYTF.

This clonotype was counted at least ten times. The rearrangement joins TRBV29-1 to TRBJ2-2, with D perhaps TRBD1 or TRBD2 (5 bases each). This CDR3 is built from 14 residues. Per the germline V gene, CDR1 is SQVTM and CDR2 is ANQGSEA. V lost 7 bases to trimming and J lost 3 bases, with 15 bases between them. CDR3 bases: TGCAGCGGGGCGCCAGGGACGGACACCGGGGAGCTGTTTTTT. Protein sequence: CSGAPGTDTGELFF.

This clonotype was picked up many times. This chain connects TRBV3-1 to TRBJ2-4; TRBD1 matches 8 bases. The germline gives CDR1 LGHDT, CDR2 YNNKEL (reference sequence). The CDR3 has 14 residues. After removal of 1 base from V and 6 bases from J, the junction contained 2 bases not matched to a gene. The CDR3 DNA reads as TGTGCCAGCAGCCAAGCGACAGGGGTAAACATTCAGTACTTC. Translating gives CASSQATGVNIQYF.

This clonotype was picked up a small number of times. V and J are TRBV6-1 and TRBJ1-5; TRBD1 aligns across 9 bases. The CDR3 has 16 amino acids. Germline loops: CDR1 MNHNS, CDR2 SASEGT. Unmatched junction bases numbered 8, after V lost 0 bases and J lost 8 bases. CDR3 DNA: TGTGCCAGCAGTGAAGCAGGGACAGGGCTTTCTGAGCCCCAGCATTTT. This encodes CASSEAGTGLSEPQHF.

The rearrangement joins TRBV7-2 to TRBJ2-5, with D maybe TRBD2 (7 bases). Looked up from germline, CDR1 is SGHTA and CDR2 is FQGNSA. CDR3 length equals 15 residues. V lost 5 bases and J lost 4, with 17 bases in between. CDR3 bases: TGTGCCAGCAGCATCAACGGGGGGCCGGGAGAGACCCAGTACTTC. It is translated as CASSINGGPGETQYF.

This clonotype was detected many times. The chain links TRBV28 to TRBJ2-5; tentative D call: TRBD2 (5 bases). The V and J ends lost 7 bases and 5 bases respectively, with 20 bases between them. The CDR3 totals 15 residues. Looked up from germline, CDR1 is MDHEN and CDR2 is SYDVKM. CDR3 amino acids: CASTHVARAVETQYF. CDR3 sequence (DNA): TGTGCCAGCACCCATGTTGCGAGGGCCGTCGAGACCCAGTACTTC.

A note on this clonotype: A much larger clone differs from this one at a single base, so this may be a read error. V usage is TRBV5-1 and J usage is TRBJ2-5; 12 bases match TRBD2. Germline V gene sequence: CDR1 SGHRS, CDR2 YFSETQ. J was trimmed by 5 bases and V by 4 bases; bases with no gene match: 6. This CDR3 has 15 residues. CDR3 in amino acids: CASSHLAGGEETQYF. The CDR3 nucleotides read TGCGCCAGCAGCCATCTAGCGGGAGGGGAGGAGACCCAGTACTTC. Looking up the rest from reference TRBV5-1 and TRBJ2-5 gives the full variable domain: KAGVTQTPRYLIKTRGQQVTLSCSPISGHRSVSWYQQTPGQGLQFLFEYFSETQRNKGNFPGRFSGRQFSNSRSEMNVSTLELGDSALYLCASSHLAGGEETQYFGPGTRLLVL.

In this sample, this clonotype turned up many times. The V and J genes are TRBV19 and TRBJ2-2; D not certain. V was cut by 10 bases and J by 0 bases, with 12 bases left in between. CDR3 length: 14 amino acids. Per the germline V gene, CDR1 is LNHDA and CDR2 is SQIVND (reference sequence). The CDR3: CATKPPANTGELFF. The CDR3 bases are TGTGCCACCAAGCCCCCAGCGAACACCGGGGAGCTGTTTTTT. The complete variable domain, with remaining parts taken from reference TRBV19 and TRBJ2-2, reads DGGITQSPKYLFRKEGQNVTLSCEQNLNHDAMYWYRQDPGQGLRLIYYSQIVNDFQKGDIAEGYSVSREKKESFPLTVTSAQKNPTAFYLCATKPPANTGELFFGEGSRLTVL.

The sample holds many counts of this clonotype. The chain uses TRBV10-2 and TRBJ2-7, with no clear D. Trimming cost V 5 bases and J 6 bases, with 20 bases left between them. The CDR3 length is 15 residues. CDR1 and CDR2 from the germline V gene are WSHSY and SAAADI. CDR3 protein: CASSCGSPLGSEQYF. CDR3 in DNA: TGCGCCAGCAGTTGTGGGTCCCCCCTGGGTAGCGAGCAGTACTTC.

In its sample, this clonotype was seen a few times. CDR3 in amino acids: CSALTGLAAYTEAFF. The CDR3 nucleotides read TGCAGCGCCCTAACAGGGTTGGCCGCTTACACTGAAGCTTTCTTT. The J gene is TRBJ1-1, the V gene TRBV29-1; tentatively, D is TRBD1 (6 bases). Trimming removed 7 bases at V and 3 bases at J, with 21 bases between. Germline V gene data show CDR1 as SQVTM and CDR2 as ANQGSEA. The CDR3 sequence is 15 residues long.

The V gene is TRBV6-1, the J gene TRBJ1-2; D is unclear. The CDR3 spans 15 residues. From germline, CDR1 is MNHNS and CDR2 SASEGT. Trimming removed 5 bases at V and 0 bases at J, with 13 bases between. The CDR3 DNA follows: TGTGCCAGCAGTCGTTCTTGGGAATCTAACTATGGCTACACCTTC. This translates into CASSRSWESNYGYTF.

The V and J genes are TRBV29-1 and TRBJ2-7, with D perhaps matching TRBD1 (5 bases). Germline CDR1 SQVTM, CDR2 ANQGSEA. V lost 2 bases and J 2 bases, leaving 10 bases between the germline ends. The CDR3 extends over 13 amino acids. The CDR3: CSVEWGGAYEQYF. The CDR3 nucleotides are TGCAGCGTTGAATGGGGCGGCGCCTACGAGCAGTACTTC.

This clonotype was seen only once. As DNA, the CDR3 is TGTGCCAGCAGTTACAGCGGTAGGGGACAGAACTACGAGCAGTACTTC. Translating it yields CASSYSGRGQNYEQYF. The V and J genes are TRBV6-5 and TRBJ2-7, with 7 nucleotides matching TRBD1. Germline V gene sequence: CDR1 MNHEY, CDR2 SVGAGI. The CDR3 totals 16 residues. V shed 2 bases and J 3 bases; nucleotides not matched to a gene: 10.

This clonotype was detected many times. The rearrangement uses TRBV9 and TRBJ2-4; D ambiguous. The CDR3 extends over 13 amino acids. Deletions cut 3 bases from V and 9 bases from J, with 13 bases between. Germline V gene sequence: CDR1 SGDLS, CDR2 YYNGEE. The CDR3 loop reads CASSAEGLGIQYF. The CDR3 nucleotides read TGTGCCAGCAGCGCGGAAGGTCTGGGCATTCAGTACTTC.

V and J are TRBV3-1 and TRBJ2-2; the D gene is possibly TRBD1 (7 bases). This CDR3 is built from 16 residues. Trimming took 1 base from V and 4 from J, leaving 13 bases between them. Germline CDR1 is LGHDT and CDR2 is YNNKEL (reference sequence). Here the CDR3 reads CASSQVRDRRTGELFF. CDR3 nucleotides: TGTGCCAGCAGCCAAGTGCGGGACAGACGCACCGGGGAGCTGTTTTTT.

This clonotype was observed many times. V is TRBV11-2 and J is TRBJ2-5; D is undetermined. The germline V gene has CDR1 SGHAT and CDR2 FQNNGV. The CDR3 has 12 residues. The germline V and J ends were trimmed by 6 bases and 7 bases, with 12 bases remaining between them. The CDR3: CASSLLGVTQYF. In DNA form, the CDR3 reads TGTGCCAGCAGTCTCCTCGGAGTGACCCAGTACTTC. Full variable domain (missing parts from reference TRBV11-2 and TRBJ2-5): EAGVAQSPRYKIIEKRQSVAFWCNPISGHATLYWYQQILGQGPKLLIQFQNNGVVDDSQLPKDRFSAERLKGVDSTLKIQPAKLEDSAVYLCASSLLGVTQYFGPGTRLLVL.

This clonotype was found many times. This sequence joins TRBV3-1 and TRBJ1-1, with a tentative D call TRBD1 (6 bases). Germline-derived CDR1 and CDR2 are LGHDT and YNNKEL (reference sequence). The CDR3 sequence is 15 residues long. V dropped 1 base and J dropped 5 bases, with 14 bases sitting between them. This CDR3 reads CASSQVGRGLTEAFF. The CDR3, as DNA: TGTGCCAGCAGCCAAGTCGGCAGGGGTCTTACTGAAGCTTTCTTT.

The V call is TRBV18, the J call TRBJ1-1, with no clear D. The V end lost 1 base, the J end lost 0 bases, and 9 bases lay between the germline ends. There are 15 residues in the CDR3. CDR1 is KGHSH, CDR2 LQKENI, per germline. CDR3 nucleotide sequence: TGTGCCAGCTCACCACAGGGTATAATGAACACTGAAGCTTTCTTT. Residues: CASSPQGIMNTEAFF.

At least ten counts were recorded for this clonotype. The chain couples TRBV28 to TRBJ1-2; 9 nucleotides align to TRBD1. J lost 6 bases, V lost 0 bases, and 2 bases had no gene match. Germline V gene sequence: CDR1 MDHEN, CDR2 SYDVKM. There are 14 residues in the CDR3. CDR3: CASSLWGQGHGYTF. The CDR3 DNA reads TGTGCCAGCAGTTTATGGGGACAGGGCCATGGCTACACCTTC.

The sample holds many counts of this clonotype. The genes are TRBV7-2 and TRBJ1-5; D gene unclear. The CDR3 has 15 amino acids. Trimming took 2 bases from V and 3 from J, leaving 11 bases between them. Germline V lookup: CDR1 SGHTA, CDR2 FQGNSA. The CDR3 loop reads CASSLLGTDNQPQHF. CDR3 sequence (DNA): TGTGCCAGCAGCTTATTAGGTACAGACAATCAGCCCCAGCATTTT.

This clonotype has ten or more counts. CDR3 residues: CASSPGSSGNTIYF. Written as DNA, the CDR3 is TGTGCCAGCAGTCCGGGGAGCTCTGGAAACACCATATATTTT. This rearrangement joins TRBV6-1 to TRBJ1-3, with no clear D. This CDR3 contains 14 residues. The ends were cut back, 5 bases at V and 0 bases at J, with 8 bases in the middle. Germline CDR1 and CDR2: MNHNS and SASEGT.

At least ten counts were recorded for this clonotype. The CDR3 DNA sequence: TGCGCCAGCAGCTTTCGTGGACAGGGACTAACCTACGAGCAGTACTTC. Residues: CASSFRGQGLTYEQYF. This chain links TRBV5-1 with TRBJ2-7; possibly TRBD1 for D (8 bases). Trimming pared 2 bases from V and 2 bases from J, leaving 17 bases between. Germline CDR1 and CDR2: SGHRS and YFSETQ. This CDR3 contains 16 residues. Full variable domain (rest looked up from reference TRBV5-1 and TRBJ2-7): KAGVTQTPRYLIKTRGQQVTLSCSPISGHRSVSWYQQTPGQGLQFLFEYFSETQRNKGNFPGRFSGRQFSNSRSEMNVSTLELGDSALYLCASSFRGQGLTYEQYFGPGTRLTVT.

The chain links TRBV28 to TRBJ1-2, with D possibly TRBD1 on 6 matching bases. The germline gives CDR1 MDHEN, CDR2 SYDVKM. This CDR3 has 13 amino acids. Trimming took 5 bases from V and 8 from J, leaving 15 bases between them. CDR3 sequence: CASSIYREEGYTF. The DNA for the CDR3 is TGTGCCAGCAGTATCTACAGGGAGGAAGGCTACACCTTC.

At least ten counts were recorded for this clonotype. The rearrangement joins TRBV28 to TRBJ2-1; TRBD1 matches 9 bases. The germline gives CDR1 MDHEN, CDR2 SYDVKM. After removal of 4 bases from V and 4 bases from J, the junction contained 8 bases not matched to a gene. The CDR3 is made up of 16 amino acids. The CDR3 here is CASSSLRDRVYNEQFF. CDR3 DNA: TGTGCCAGCAGTTCTCTCCGGGACAGGGTTTACAATGAGCAGTTCTTC.

This chain links TRBV12-5 with TRBJ1-5, with D unclear. The length of the CDR3 is 11 residues. The V end was cut by 6 bases, the J end by 3 bases, with 3 bases between. CDR1 is LGHNT and CDR2 is FRNRAP in the germline V gene. The CDR3 coding sequence is TGTGCTAGTGGCTACAATCAGCCCCAGCATTTT. Encoded protein: CASGYNQPQHF.

Many counts were recorded for this clonotype. In nucleotides, the CDR3 is TGTGCCAGCAGCGCACCGACAGACTACGAGCAGTACTTC. Protein: CASSAPTDYEQYF. The rearrangement links TRBV7-9 to TRBJ2-7; tentative D call: TRBD1 (5 bases). The CDR3 sequence is 13 residues long. Germline CDR1 is SEHNR and CDR2 is FQNEAQ (reference sequence). Trimming left V 5 bases short and J 3 bases short, with 11 bases between. Full variable domain (rest looked up from reference TRBV7-9 and TRBJ2-7): DTGVSQNPRHKITKRGQNVTFRCDPISEHNRLYWYRQTLGQGPEFLTYFQNEAQLEKSRLLSDRFSAERPKGSFSTLEIQRTEQGDSAMYLCASSAPTDYEQYFGPGTRLTVT.

The V gene is TRBV6-2 or TRBV6-3, the J gene TRBJ2-5; no definite D call. The CDR3 covers 14 residues. The germline V gene encodes CDR1 MNHEY and CDR2 SVGEGT. The V end lost 8 bases, the J end lost 5 bases, and 18 bases lay between the germline ends. CDR3 sequence reads: CASVPSLLGETQYF. CDR3 in DNA: TGTGCCAGCGTACCATCGTTGTTGGGGGAGACCCAGTACTTC.